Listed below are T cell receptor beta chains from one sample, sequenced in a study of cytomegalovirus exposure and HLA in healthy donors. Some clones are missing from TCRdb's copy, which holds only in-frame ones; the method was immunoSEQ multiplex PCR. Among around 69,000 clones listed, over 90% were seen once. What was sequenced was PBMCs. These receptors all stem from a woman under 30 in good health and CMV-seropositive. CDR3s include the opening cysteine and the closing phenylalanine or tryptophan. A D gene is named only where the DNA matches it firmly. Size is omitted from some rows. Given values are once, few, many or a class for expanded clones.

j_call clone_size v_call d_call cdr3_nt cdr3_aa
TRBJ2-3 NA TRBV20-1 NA TGCAGTGCCCCGATCGGCGGTACGCAGTATTTT CSAPIGGTQYF
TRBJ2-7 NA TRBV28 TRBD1 TGTGCCAGCAGTGTCGGAGACAGGGACTACGAGCAGTACTTC CASSVGDRDYEQYF
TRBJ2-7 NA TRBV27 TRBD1 TGTGCCAGCAGTTGGAGGGGGGGACAGGGGCGGTACGAGCAGTACTTC CASSWRGGQGRYEQYF
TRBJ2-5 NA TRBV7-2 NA TGTGCCAGCAGCTTACTGACAGGCCAAGAGACCCAGTACTTC CASSLLTGQETQYF
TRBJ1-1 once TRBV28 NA TGTGCCAGCAGTTTGAGGGCGCGGGTTGATGAAGCTTTCTTT CASSLRARVDEAFF
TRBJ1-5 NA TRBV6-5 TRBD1 TGTGCCAGCAGCCGAGGACAGGGGTGGGAGCCCCAGCATTTT CASSRGQGWEPQHF
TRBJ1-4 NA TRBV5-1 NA TGCGCCAGCAGCGAAACAGGCAAAACTAATGAAAAACTGTTTTTT CASSETGKTNEKLFF
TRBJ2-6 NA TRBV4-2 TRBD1 TGTGCCAGCAGCCAAGATCCCCTCGGACAGGGGGCTGGGGCCAACGTCCTGACTTTC CASSQDPLGQGAGANVLTF
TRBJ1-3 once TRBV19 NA TGTGCCAGTAGTATACGGTGGGGGGTACACCCCTCTGGAAACACCATATATTTT CASSIRWGVHPSGNTIYF
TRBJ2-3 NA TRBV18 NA TGTGCCAGCTCCCCGACGGGGGCAGATACGCAGTATTTT CASSPTGADTQYF
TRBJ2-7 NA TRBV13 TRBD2 TGTGCCAGCAGTTCACGGACTAGCGGGAGTATAGACGAGCAGTACTTC CASSSRTSGSIDEQYF
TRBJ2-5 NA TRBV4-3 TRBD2 TGCGCCAGCAGCCAAGGGGGGGGGAAGACCCAGTACTTC CASSQGGGKTQYF
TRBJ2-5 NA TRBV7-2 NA TGTGCCAGCAGCTCATACAGGACCCAAGAGACCCAGTACTTC CASSSYRTQETQYF
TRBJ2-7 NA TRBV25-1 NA TGTGCCAGCGCTAGGGGCAGTTCCTACGAGCAGTACTTC CASARGSSYEQYF
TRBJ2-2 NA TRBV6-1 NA TGTGCCAGCAGGCGGGAACACACCGGGGAGCTGTTTTTT CASRREHTGELFF
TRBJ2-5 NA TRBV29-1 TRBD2 TGCAGCGTTGGTCCTAGCGGCCCCCAGTACTTC CSVGPSGPQYF
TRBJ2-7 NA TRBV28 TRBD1 TGTGCCAGCAGTTTGGTTGGGCTACAGGGGGCATCGGATGGGTACGAGCAGTACTTC CASSLVGLQGASDGYEQYF
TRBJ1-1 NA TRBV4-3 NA TGCGCCAGCAGCCAAGCGTTAGCGCTTCAAGAAGCTTTCTTT CASSQALALQEAFF
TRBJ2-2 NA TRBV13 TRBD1 TGTGCCAGCAGCTCAAACAGGGGGCTTACCGGGGAGCTGTTTTTT CASSSNRGLTGELFF
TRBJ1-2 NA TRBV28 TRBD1 TGTGCCAGCAGAGGAGCGGACAGGGCCATCTATGGCTACACCTTC CASRGADRAIYGYTF
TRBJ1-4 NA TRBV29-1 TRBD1 TGCAGCGTGGCCAGGGGGACTAATGAAAAACTGTTTTTT CSVARGTNEKLFF
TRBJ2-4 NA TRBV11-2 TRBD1 TGTGCCAGGGACAGGGAAGAAAACATTCAGTACTTC CARDREENIQYF
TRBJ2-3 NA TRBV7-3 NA TGTGCCAGCAGCCCACTGGGGCCGAGAGATACGCAGTATTTT CASSPLGPRDTQYF
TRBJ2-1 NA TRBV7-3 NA TGTGCCAGCAGCTTAATTTCCCGGACTCCCCCCTACAATGAGCAGTTCTTC CASSLISRTPPYNEQFF
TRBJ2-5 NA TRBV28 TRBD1 TGTGCCAGCAGTGGCACTGGGACAGGGCTTAGGGAGACCCAGTACTTC CASSGTGTGLRETQYF
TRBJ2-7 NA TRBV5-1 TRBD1 TGCGCCAGCACCGGACAGGGGCCCTCGACCTACGAGCAGTACTTC CASTGQGPSTYEQYF
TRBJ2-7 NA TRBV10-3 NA TGTGCCATCAGTGCGGGAGTAGGGCCCTACGAGCAGTACTTC CAISAGVGPYEQYF
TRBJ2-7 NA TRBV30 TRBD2 TGTGCCTGGAGACTTACACTAGCGGGAGTCTACGAGCAGTACTTC CAWRLTLAGVYEQYF
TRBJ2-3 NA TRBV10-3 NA TGTGCCATCAGTGGCGTCTCTCTCACAGATACGCAGTATTTT CAISGVSLTDTQYF
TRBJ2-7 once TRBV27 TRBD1 TGTGCCAGCTCTGGGACAGGGGGCTTGTACGAGCAGTACTTC CASSGTGGLYEQYF
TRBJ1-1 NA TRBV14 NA TGTGCCAGCAGCCAAGCAACGGGGTCTGCTGAAGCTTTCTTT CASSQATGSAEAFF
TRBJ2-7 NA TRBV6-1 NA TGTGCCAGCAGCTTGTACAGCTCCTACGAGCAGTACTTC CASSLYSSYEQYF
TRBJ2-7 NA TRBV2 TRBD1 TGTGCCAGCACATCCGGGACAGGGCACTACGAGCAGTACTTC CASTSGTGHYEQYF
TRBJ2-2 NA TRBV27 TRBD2 TGTGCCAGCAGTTTGAGCGGGAGGGACACCGGGGAGCTGTTTTTT CASSLSGRDTGELFF
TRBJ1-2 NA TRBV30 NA TGTGCCTGGAGTGTTCGGTTTCTTATGGGCTACACCTTC CAWSVRFLMGYTF
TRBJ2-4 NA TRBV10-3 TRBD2 TGTGCCATCAGTGATGGGACTAGCGGATGGAACATTCAGTACTTC CAISDGTSGWNIQYF
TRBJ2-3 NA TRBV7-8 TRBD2 TGTGCCAGCAGCTGGTTAGCGGGAGAAGGGTCAGATACGCAGTATTTT CASSWLAGEGSDTQYF
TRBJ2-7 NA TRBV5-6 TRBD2 TGTGCCAGCAGCGATAGCGGGAGAGGGGAGCAGTACTTC CASSDSGRGEQYF
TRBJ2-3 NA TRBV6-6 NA TGTGCCAGCAGTCAAGACAATACCCGGCGAGATACGCAGTATTTT CASSQDNTRRDTQYF
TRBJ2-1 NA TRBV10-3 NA TGTGCCATCAGTGGCGATAGCTCCTACAATGAGCAGTTCTTC CAISGDSSYNEQFF
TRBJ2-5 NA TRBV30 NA TGTGCCTGGGAAACAGGTTCGCAAGAGACCCAGTACTTC CAWETGSQETQYF
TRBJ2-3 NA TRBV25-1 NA TGTGCCAGCAGTGAAGACTTAACAGATACGCAGTATTTT CASSEDLTDTQYF
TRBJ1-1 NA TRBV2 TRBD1 TGTGCCAGCACTACGCCGGGACAGATGAACACTGAAGCTTTCTTT CASTTPGQMNTEAFF
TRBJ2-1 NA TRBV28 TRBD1 TGTGCCAGCACCCGACAGGGGGCAAAAAACAATGAGCAGTTCTTC CASTRQGAKNNEQFF
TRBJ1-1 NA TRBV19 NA TGTGCCAGTAGTATAGTGGACGGGGGTGAAGCTTTCTTT CASSIVDGGEAFF
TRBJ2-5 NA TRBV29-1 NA TGCAGCGCTGACGGGGAGGCGGGAGAGACCCAGTACTTC CSADGEAGETQYF
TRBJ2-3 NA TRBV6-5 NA TGTGCCAGCAGCGGAACTACGCTAAGCACAGATACGCAGTATTTT CASSGTTLSTDTQYF
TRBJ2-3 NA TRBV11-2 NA TGTGCCAGCAGCTTGCCCTTTCCGAGCGGAGGGGTGGATACGCAGTATTTT CASSLPFPSGGVDTQYF
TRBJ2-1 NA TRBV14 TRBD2 TGTGCCAGCAGCCAAGATTGGGCTAGCGGGAGGGAGCAGTTCTTC CASSQDWASGREQFF
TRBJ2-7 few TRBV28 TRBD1 TGTGCCAGCTGCCAACCCGGGACAGGGGTGGACGAGCAGTACTTC CASCQPGTGVDEQYF
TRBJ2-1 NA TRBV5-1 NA TGCGCCAGCAACCTCGGGAGTCTCTCCTACAATGAGCAGTTCTTC CASNLGSLSYNEQFF